Following are 18 T cell receptor beta chains from one sample sequenced in a study of neurological immune-mediated disorders. The time point is: longitudinal time-point 3. One entry per CDR3 protein results from TCRdb running MiXCR on the 5' RACE reads. The data contain some 43,000 distinct CDR3 sequences, 12% of them singletons. Sequencing used PBMCs. These receptors were collected from a male donor with HTLV-1-associated myelopathy (HAM/TSP).

The table lists this clonotype with many counts. The CDR3 reads CASSRLAGRLTDTQYF. CDR3 coding DNA: TGTGCCAGCAGCCGTCTAGCGGGGCGCCTCACAGATACGCAGTATTTT. V and J are TRBV7-9 and TRBJ2-3; 9 nucleotides agree with TRBD2. CDR1 is SEHNR, CDR2 FQNEAQ, per germline (reference sequence). The CDR3 is made up of 16 amino acids. V was pared by 5 bases and J by 2 bases, with 8 bases of the junction left unmatched. Looking up the rest from reference TRBV7-9 and TRBJ2-3 gives the full variable domain: DTGVSQNPRHKITKRGQNVTFRCDPISEHNRLYWYRQTLGQGPEFLTYFQNEAQLEKSRLLSDRFSAERPKGSFSTLEIQRTEQGDSAMYLCASSRLAGRLTDTQYFGPGTRLTVL.

The V and J genes are TRBV4-3 and TRBJ1-3; D is unclear. This CDR3 contains 13 residues. The germline V and J ends were trimmed by 0 bases and 5 bases, with 5 bases remaining between them. CDR1 and CDR2 (germline): LGHNA, YSLEER. The CDR3 DNA sequence: TGCGCCAGCAGCCAAGATCTAAGAAACACCATATATTTT. The encoded protein is CASSQDLRNTIYF.

This chain connects TRBV12-3 or TRBV12-4 to TRBJ2-5; TRBD2 might be the D (5 bases). The CDR3 contains 15 residues. V was trimmed by 6 bases and J by 4 bases, leaving 18 bases between them. The CDR3 DNA reads TGTGCCAGCAGACCTCAGACTACTTCGGGAGAGACCCAGTACTTC. Its translation: CASRPQTTSGETQYF.

In its sample, this clonotype was seen many times. V gene TRBV27 combines with J gene TRBJ1-1, with D perhaps matching TRBD1 (5 bases). V lost 6 bases, J lost 0 bases, and 11 bases lay in between. This CDR3 has 14 amino acids. CDR1 MNHEY and CDR2 SMNVEV come from the germline V gene (reference sequence). The CDR3 spells CASRQTGMNTEAFF. In nucleotides, the CDR3 is TGTGCCAGCAGACAAACAGGCATGAACACTGAAGCTTTCTTT.

This clonotype has a count of ten or more. The V and J genes are TRBV15 and TRBJ2-5; 7 bases align to TRBD2. This CDR3 has 13 residues. Trimming cost V 3 bases and J 5 bases; bases outside gene matches: 3. The V gene's germline CDR1 is LNHNV and CDR2 YYDKDF (reference sequence). CDR3 region: CATSSGGGETQYF. The DNA for the CDR3 is TGTGCCACCAGCAGTGGGGGGGGTGAGACCCAGTACTTC.

This clonotype has at least ten counts. The chain employs TRBV6-5 and TRBJ1-4; a possible D gene is TRBD1 (6 bases). Looked up from germline, CDR1 is MNHEY and CDR2 is SVGAGI. This CDR3 comprises 15 residues. V was trimmed by 4 bases and J by 0 bases, leaving 9 bases between them. In DNA, the CDR3 is TGTGCCAGCAGTTGGACAGATGCAACTAATGAAAAACTGTTTTTT. Amino acid sequence: CASSWTDATNEKLFF.

This clonotype was detected only a few times. J is TRBJ2-5 and V is TRBV7-8, with 12 bases matching TRBD2. CDR1 and CDR2 from the germline V gene are SGHVS and FQNEAQ. V was pared by 1 base and J by 0 bases, with 6 bases of the junction left unmatched. This CDR3 is built from 18 residues. CDR3 protein: CASSLELAGGSNQETQYF. The CDR3 bases are TGTGCCAGCAGCTTAGAACTAGCGGGGGGCTCAAACCAAGAGACCCAGTACTTC.

The V call is TRBV28, the J call TRBJ1-2; TRBD1 matches at 8 bases. V lost 5 bases, J lost 2 bases, and 4 bases stayed unmatched. The CDR3 covers 14 residues. Germline CDR1 is MDHEN and CDR2 is SYDVKM. CDR3 sequence (DNA): TGTGCCAGCAGTCTTTACAGGGGGAACTATGGCTACACCTTC. As protein: CASSLYRGNYGYTF.

This clonotype was seen at least ten times. The chain carries TRBV5-1 and TRBJ2-7; 10 positions agree with TRBD1. The CDR3 runs 15 residues. The V segment lost 4 bases and the J segment 2 bases; nucleotides outside the gene matches: 6. Germline-derived CDR1 and CDR2 are SGHRS and YFSETQ. The CDR3 reads CASSERTGGTYEQYF. The DNA for the CDR3 is TGCGCCAGCAGCGAAAGGACAGGGGGAACCTACGAGCAGTACTTC.

This clonotype has at least ten counts. The V call is TRBV5-1, the J call TRBJ2-7; D possibly uses TRBD1 or TRBD2 (5 bases each). The CDR3 length is 14 residues. Germline V gives CDR1 SGHRS, CDR2 YFSETQ. V shed 4 bases and J shed 6 bases, with 17 bases lying between them. CDR3 DNA: TGCGCCAGCAGCAACCGGGACCTGTTCGGCGAGCAGTACTTC. This codes for CASSNRDLFGEQYF.

The count of this clonotype is one. The V call is TRBV3-1, the J call TRBJ1-5; D unresolved. The germline V gene has CDR1 LGHDT and CDR2 YNNKEL (reference sequence). This CDR3 is built from 12 residues. In DNA, the CDR3 is TGTGCAAGCCAAGATCTAGTTCAGCCCCAGCATTTT. Its protein is CASQDLVQPQHF. Full variable domain (remainder filled in from reference TRBV3-1 and TRBJ1-5): DTAVSQTPKYLVTQMGNDKSIKCEQNLGHDTMYWYKQDSKKFLKIMFSYNNKELIINETVPNRFSPKSPDKAHLNLHINSLELGDSAVYFCASQDLVQPQHFGDGTRLSIL.

This clonotype has at least ten counts. The CDR3 sequence is CASSQANYGYTF. CDR3 bases: TGCGCCAGCAGCCAAGCTAACTATGGCTACACCTTC. The rearrangement links TRBV4-3 to TRBJ1-2; D gene uncertain. The V gene lost 1 base and the J gene lost 0 bases, with 0 bases spanning the gap. This CDR3 comprises 12 residues. Germline V gene lookup returns CDR1 LGHNA and CDR2 YSLEER.

This clonotype was detected ten times or more. This rearrangement joins TRBV29-1 to TRBJ2-3, with 10 bases fitting TRBD1. The V segment lost 6 bases and the J segment 4 bases; nucleotides outside the gene matches: 10. CDR1 is SQVTM and CDR2 is ANQGSEA in the germline V gene. The CDR3 runs 15 residues. DNA of the CDR3: TGCAGCGTCCAACGGCGGACAGGGGGTTCAGATACGCAGTATTTT. Its protein is CSVQRRTGGSDTQYF.

The chain has TRBV14 and TRBJ2-1; D not resolved. The tail of the sequence fits TRBJ2-7 better, so the J call may be wrong. Germline CDR1 SGHDN, CDR2 FVKESK. The CDR3 spans 13 residues. CDR3 sequence (DNA): TGTGCCAGCAGCCCCTATCTCTTCTACGAGCAGTACTTC. Translation: CASSPYLFYEQYF.

This clonotype occurred many times. This chain uses TRBV5-1 with TRBJ1-2; 9 positions agree with TRBD1. The V and J ends lost 5 bases and 0 bases, in that order; junction bases with no gene match: 14. The CDR3 totals 18 residues. Germline V gives CDR1 SGHRS, CDR2 YFSETQ. The CDR3 protein is CASSPNPGQGQTNYGYTF. The DNA of the CDR3 is TGCGCCAGCAGTCCAAATCCGGGACAGGGACAAACTAACTATGGCTACACCTTC.

The sample holds many counts of this clonotype. The chain has TRBV9 and TRBJ2-7, with 13 bases aligning to TRBD2. The CDR3 covers 16 residues. V was clipped by 4 bases and J by 3 bases; unmatched bases: 7. CDR1 is SGDLS, CDR2 YYNGEE, per germline. This CDR3 reads CASSPRTSGGGYEQYF. The CDR3 nucleotides are TGTGCCAGCAGCCCTCGGACTAGCGGGGGAGGCTACGAGCAGTACTTC.

This clonotype came up a few times. J is TRBJ1-5 and V is TRBV6-2 or TRBV6-3; TRBD1 aligns across 10 bases. With V trimmed by 2 bases and J by 6 bases, 16 bases remained unmatched. Germline V gene sequence: CDR1 MNHEY, CDR2 SVGEGT. The CDR3 consists of 19 residues. CDR3 loop: CASSYPTPSTGGPGQPQHF. For the CDR3, the DNA is TGTGCCAGCAGTTACCCTACGCCCTCGACAGGGGGCCCGGGTCAGCCCCAGCATTTT.

This clonotype was seen at least ten times. The chain links TRBV5-1 to TRBJ2-7, with D maybe TRBD2 (5 bases). This CDR3 comprises 15 residues. Germline V gene lookup returns CDR1 SGHRS and CDR2 YFSETQ. The V end was cut by 0 bases, the J end by 0 bases, with 10 bases between. The CDR3 DNA is TGCGCCAGCAGCTTGGCGGCCGGACTCTCCTACGAGCAGTACTTC. Protein: CASSLAAGLSYEQYF. The entire variable domain, with the rest obtained from reference TRBV5-1 and TRBJ2-7, is as follows: KAGVTQTPRYLIKTRGQQVTLSCSPISGHRSVSWYQQTPGQGLQFLFEYFSETQRNKGNFPGRFSGRQFSNSRSEMNVSTLELGDSALYLCASSLAAGLSYEQYFGPGTRLTVT.